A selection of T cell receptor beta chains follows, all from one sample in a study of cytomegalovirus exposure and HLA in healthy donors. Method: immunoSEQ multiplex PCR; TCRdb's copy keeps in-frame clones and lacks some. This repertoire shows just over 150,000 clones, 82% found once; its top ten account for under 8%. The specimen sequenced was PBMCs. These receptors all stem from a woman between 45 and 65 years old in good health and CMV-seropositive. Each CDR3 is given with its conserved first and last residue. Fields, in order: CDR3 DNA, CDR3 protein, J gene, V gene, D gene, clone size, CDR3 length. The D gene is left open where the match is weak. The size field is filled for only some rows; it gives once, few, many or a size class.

CDR3 DNA: TGTGCCAGCTCACCGACCGGTGTAGCGGGGGCCAATGAGCAGTTCTTC
CDR3 protein: CASSPTGVAGANEQFF
J gene: TRBJ2-1
V gene: TRBV18
D gene: TRBD2
clone size: .
CDR3 length: 16

CDR3 DNA: TGTGCCTGGAGTGCCAGGGGAGATACGCAGTATTTT
CDR3 protein: CAWSARGDTQYF
J gene: TRBJ2-3
V gene: TRBV30
D gene: .
clone size: .
CDR3 length: 12

CDR3 DNA: TGTGCCTGGAGTGTTGGGGGCGCAACCAAAAACATTCAGTACTTC
CDR3 protein: CAWSVGGATKNIQYF
J gene: TRBJ2-4
V gene: TRBV30
D gene: .
clone size: .
CDR3 length: 15

CDR3 DNA: TGTGCCAGCAGCCTCATACGTCGGACAGGAAGCTCCTACGAGCAGTACTTC
CDR3 protein: CASSLIRRTGSSYEQYF
J gene: TRBJ2-7
V gene: TRBV5-6
D gene: TRBD1
clone size: .
CDR3 length: 17

CDR3 DNA: TGTGCCAGCAGCTTAGGTCGCGGGGGCCTCACCGGGGAGCTGTTTTTT
CDR3 protein: CASSLGRGGLTGELFF
J gene: TRBJ2-2
V gene: TRBV5-6
D gene: .
clone size: medium-sized
CDR3 length: 16

CDR3 DNA: TGCGCCAGCAGCTTGGTACCAGCGTTTAGCAATCAGCCCCAGCATTTT
CDR3 protein: CASSLVPAFSNQPQHF
J gene: TRBJ1-5
V gene: TRBV5-1
D gene: .
clone size: .
CDR3 length: 16

CDR3 DNA: TGTGCCACGTCTAGCGGGGGAGGTGAGCAGTTCTTC
CDR3 protein: CATSSGGGEQFF
J gene: TRBJ2-1
V gene: TRBV15
D gene: TRBD2
clone size: .
CDR3 length: 12

CDR3 DNA: TGTGCCAGTAGTAACAGGGGGAACACTGAAGCTTTCTTT
CDR3 protein: CASSNRGNTEAFF
J gene: TRBJ1-1
V gene: TRBV19
D gene: TRBD1
clone size: .
CDR3 length: 13

CDR3 DNA: TGTGCCAGCAGCAAACAGGGTCTGGGGGACCCTGAAGCTTTCTTT
CDR3 protein: CASSKQGLGDPEAFF
J gene: TRBJ1-1
V gene: TRBV2
D gene: .
clone size: once
CDR3 length: 15

CDR3 DNA: TGTGCCAGCAGCCCCGAATCGGTCTACAATGAGCAGTTCTTC
CDR3 protein: CASSPESVYNEQFF
J gene: TRBJ2-1
V gene: TRBV7-8
D gene: .
clone size: .
CDR3 length: 14

CDR3 DNA: TGTGCCAGTAGCTTTAGGGGGAGGAACACTGAAGCTTTCTTT
CDR3 protein: CASSFRGRNTEAFF
J gene: TRBJ1-1
V gene: TRBV19
D gene: .
clone size: .
CDR3 length: 14

CDR3 DNA: TGTGCCAGCAGCTTAGGTGGGGCAGCGCATGGCTACACCTTC
CDR3 protein: CASSLGGAAHGYTF
J gene: TRBJ1-2
V gene: TRBV7-9
D gene: .
clone size: once
CDR3 length: 14

CDR3 DNA: TGCGCCAGCAGCTCTTTCGGCGGGCGCGCAGGAGTAGCCTACGAGCAGTACTTC
CDR3 protein: CASSSFGGRAGVAYEQYF
J gene: TRBJ2-7
V gene: TRBV5-1
D gene: .
clone size: .
CDR3 length: 18

CDR3 DNA: TGTGCCAGCAGCGTATCCCATACGAGAGGGGGCGATACCGGGGAGCTGTTTTTT
CDR3 protein: CASSVSHTRGGDTGELFF
J gene: TRBJ2-2
V gene: TRBV9
D gene: TRBD1
clone size: few
CDR3 length: 18

CDR3 DNA: TGTGCCTGGAGTGTCGTAGGGGGCGCGGCTGTGAAGTACTTC
CDR3 protein: CAWSVVGGAAVKYF
J gene: TRBJ2-7
V gene: TRBV30
D gene: TRBD1
clone size: .
CDR3 length: 14

CDR3 DNA: TGTGCCAGCAGCCGGAGGACAGGGGTCAACACTGAAGCTTTCTTT
CDR3 protein: CASSRRTGVNTEAFF
J gene: TRBJ1-1
V gene: TRBV7-8
D gene: TRBD1
clone size: few
CDR3 length: 15

CDR3 DNA: TGTGCCAGTCGGAAGGGAGGGAAAGAGACCCAGTACTTC
CDR3 protein: CASRKGGKETQYF
J gene: TRBJ2-5
V gene: TRBV28
D gene: TRBD2
clone size: .
CDR3 length: 13

CDR3 DNA: TGTGCCTGGAGTGTACTGGGACAGGGGACAGATACGCAGTATTTT
CDR3 protein: CAWSVLGQGTDTQYF
J gene: TRBJ2-3
V gene: TRBV30
D gene: TRBD1
clone size: .
CDR3 length: 15

CDR3 DNA: TGTGCCAGCAGCCCCACAGGGGGCCTGCGGTACGAGCAGTACTTC
CDR3 protein: CASSPTGGLRYEQYF
J gene: TRBJ2-7
V gene: TRBV13
D gene: TRBD1
clone size: .
CDR3 length: 15

CDR3 DNA: TGTGCCAGCAGCCAAGGTTACCAGCGGGGTTACAATGAGCAGTTCTTC
CDR3 protein: CASSQGYQRGYNEQFF
J gene: TRBJ2-1
V gene: TRBV14
D gene: TRBD2
clone size: .
CDR3 length: 16

CDR3 DNA: TGTGCCAGCAGTCCCGGGACAGGGGGCTGGGGCACTGAAGCTTTCTTT
CDR3 protein: CASSPGTGGWGTEAFF
J gene: TRBJ1-1
V gene: TRBV27
D gene: TRBD1
clone size: few
CDR3 length: 16

CDR3 DNA: TGCGCCAGCAGCCACGGTGACAGGGCGTTAGGCTACACCTTC
CDR3 protein: CASSHGDRALGYTF
J gene: TRBJ1-2
V gene: TRBV4-3
D gene: TRBD1
clone size: .
CDR3 length: 14

CDR3 DNA: TGTGCCAGCTCGCCCTCAGGGTACACTGAAGCTTTCTTT
CDR3 protein: CASSPSGYTEAFF
J gene: TRBJ1-1
V gene: TRBV18
D gene: .
clone size: .
CDR3 length: 13

CDR3 DNA: TGTGCCAGTAGTATTGGGAGCGGGGGGACCTACGAGCAGTACTTC
CDR3 protein: CASSIGSGGTYEQYF
J gene: TRBJ2-7
V gene: TRBV19
D gene: TRBD2
clone size: few
CDR3 length: 15

CDR3 DNA: TGTGCCAGTAGATGGGCGAACACTGAAGCTTTCTTT
CDR3 protein: CASRWANTEAFF
J gene: TRBJ1-1
V gene: TRBV19
D gene: .
clone size: .
CDR3 length: 12

CDR3 DNA: TGTGCCAGCAGAAACAGGGAACGGGGTTCACCCCTCCACTTT
CDR3 protein: CASRNRERGSPLHF
J gene: TRBJ1-6
V gene: TRBV5-4
D gene: .
clone size: once
CDR3 length: 14

CDR3 DNA: TGTGCCAGCAAAGTAACCGGGGGACGAACAGATACGCAGTATTTT
CDR3 protein: CASKVTGGRTDTQYF
J gene: TRBJ2-3
V gene: TRBV6-5
D gene: .
clone size: .
CDR3 length: 15

CDR3 DNA: TGTGCCAGCAGTCTACACAGGTTTACCTACGAGCAGTACTTC
CDR3 protein: CASSLHRFTYEQYF
J gene: TRBJ2-7
V gene: TRBV6-5
D gene: .
clone size: .
CDR3 length: 14

CDR3 DNA: TGTGCTAGCAGCCGAGGACTAGCAGGGCCTAATGAGCAGTTCTTC
CDR3 protein: CASSRGLAGPNEQFF
J gene: TRBJ2-1
V gene: TRBV7-7
D gene: TRBD2
clone size: .
CDR3 length: 15

CDR3 DNA: TGCGCCAGCATCCTAGGTGGCGACGAGCAGTACTTC
CDR3 protein: CASILGGDEQYF
J gene: TRBJ2-7
V gene: TRBV10-1
D gene: .
clone size: .
CDR3 length: 12

CDR3 DNA: TGTGCCAGCAGCCTTAGCGGGGGGTCCGGAGAGACCCAGTACTTC
CDR3 protein: CASSLSGGSGETQYF
J gene: TRBJ2-5
V gene: TRBV5-4
D gene: TRBD2
clone size: .
CDR3 length: 15

CDR3 DNA: TGTGCCAGCAGCACGGACAGGGGAGAAAGGCAGTTCTTC
CDR3 protein: CASSTDRGERQFF
J gene: TRBJ2-1
V gene: TRBV5-5
D gene: TRBD1
clone size: once
CDR3 length: 13

CDR3 DNA: TGTGCCAGCAGCCAATCCTTCGTGGGGAGCTCCTACGAGCAGTACTTC
CDR3 protein: CASSQSFVGSSYEQYF
J gene: TRBJ2-7
V gene: TRBV14
D gene: .
clone size: .
CDR3 length: 16

CDR3 DNA: TGTGCCAGCAGCTTAGCTAGCGGGGGGACCTACGAGCAGTACTTC
CDR3 protein: CASSLASGGTYEQYF
J gene: TRBJ2-7
V gene: TRBV11-2
D gene: TRBD2
clone size: once
CDR3 length: 15

CDR3 DNA: TGTGCCAGCAGCTCGGGACAGGGAGGTGGGGCCAACGTCCTGACTTTC
CDR3 protein: CASSSGQGGGANVLTF
J gene: TRBJ2-6
V gene: TRBV7-9
D gene: TRBD1
clone size: .
CDR3 length: 16

CDR3 DNA: TGTGCCAGCAGGGGCGGGGACAGCAGTACCGGGGAGCTGTTTTTT
CDR3 protein: CASRGGDSSTGELFF
J gene: TRBJ2-2
V gene: TRBV5-4
D gene: .
clone size: .
CDR3 length: 15

CDR3 DNA: TGTGCCAGCAGTCCCTTCGCCCGTCAGGGGAATGAGCAGTTCTTC
CDR3 protein: CASSPFARQGNEQFF
J gene: TRBJ2-1
V gene: TRBV7-6
D gene: .
clone size: .
CDR3 length: 15

CDR3 DNA: TGTGCCAGCAGCCGAGCAGGGGACGGCTACACCTTC
CDR3 protein: CASSRAGDGYTF
J gene: TRBJ1-2
V gene: TRBV6-1
D gene: .
clone size: .
CDR3 length: 12

CDR3 DNA: TGCGCCAGCAGCCCTGGGACTTTACAAGAGACCCAGTACTTC
CDR3 protein: CASSPGTLQETQYF
J gene: TRBJ2-5
V gene: TRBV5-1
D gene: .
clone size: .
CDR3 length: 14

CDR3 DNA: TGTGCCAGCAGTGGGGGACAGGGAGCCGTTGGCTACACCTTC
CDR3 protein: CASSGGQGAVGYTF
J gene: TRBJ1-2
V gene: TRBV2
D gene: TRBD1
clone size: once
CDR3 length: 14

CDR3 DNA: TGTGCCACCAGGTACAGTCGCGGGGAGCTGTTTTTT
CDR3 protein: CATRYSRGELFF
J gene: TRBJ2-2
V gene: TRBV15
D gene: .
clone size: .
CDR3 length: 12

CDR3 DNA: TGTGCCAGCAGCCCGTTTGGGCAGAAGAACACTGAAGCTTTCTTT
CDR3 protein: CASSPFGQKNTEAFF
J gene: TRBJ1-1
V gene: TRBV6-1
D gene: .
clone size: .
CDR3 length: 15

CDR3 DNA: TGCGCCAGCAGCCAAGATCAGGGGTGGGAGGGGGGCTACGAGCAGTACTTC
CDR3 protein: CASSQDQGWEGGYEQYF
J gene: TRBJ2-7
V gene: TRBV4-3
D gene: .
clone size: .
CDR3 length: 17

CDR3 DNA: TGTGCCAGTAGTAGAAACGTTCGAGACTATGGCTACACCTTC
CDR3 protein: CASSRNVRDYGYTF
J gene: TRBJ1-2
V gene: TRBV19
D gene: .
clone size: .
CDR3 length: 14

CDR3 DNA: TGTGCCAGCAGTCTAGGGGGCGTGGGGGAGCTGTTTTTT
CDR3 protein: CASSLGGVGELFF
J gene: TRBJ2-2
V gene: TRBV7-9
D gene: TRBD1
clone size: .
CDR3 length: 13

CDR3 DNA: TGTGCCAGTATTTCCGGACAACAGGGATGGACCGGGGAGCTGTTTTTT
CDR3 protein: CASISGQQGWTGELFF
J gene: TRBJ2-2
V gene: TRBV19
D gene: .
clone size: few
CDR3 length: 16

CDR3 DNA: TGTGCCAGCTCACCACTCGGGCCCTCGGGACAGCCAAATGAAAAACTGTTTTTT
CDR3 protein: CASSPLGPSGQPNEKLFF
J gene: TRBJ1-4
V gene: TRBV18
D gene: TRBD1
clone size: .
CDR3 length: 18

CDR3 DNA: TGCGCCAGCAGCTTTAAGACGAACGGGGACACATCTAACTATGGCTACACCTTC
CDR3 protein: CASSFKTNGDTSNYGYTF
J gene: TRBJ1-2
V gene: TRBV5-1
D gene: .
clone size: .
CDR3 length: 18

CDR3 DNA: TGTGCCAGCAGTTACTATCAGGGTGGCACTGAAGCTTTCTTT
CDR3 protein: CASSYYQGGTEAFF
J gene: TRBJ1-1
V gene: TRBV6-6
D gene: .
clone size: .
CDR3 length: 14

CDR3 DNA: TGCGCCAGCAGCTCTAGGACAGCTAAATGGGATGAGCAGTTCTTC
CDR3 protein: CASSSRTAKWDEQFF
J gene: TRBJ2-1
V gene: TRBV4-1
D gene: .
clone size: .
CDR3 length: 15